This note documents a single T cell receptor beta chain sequence. As yet, its antigen is unknown. Produced via immunoSEQ multiplex PCR; TCRdb's table is partial and in-frame only. The sample yields around 94,000 clones, around 92% seen once. The sample comes from a study of a mutant IDH1 vaccine in newly diagnosed glioma. Study summary: Males made up roughly 62% and females around 38% of treated patients, whose mean age was around 40 years. Study-wide findings and caveats: Alterations occurring in top peripheral T cell clonotypes seemed unrelated to pseudoprogression. Around 93% of patients showed vaccine-induced immune responses across multiple MHC alleles.

Time point meaning: week 47, end of study. Vaccination comprised doses that each held 300 ug of mutant IDH1 20-mer peptide, plus topical imiquimod. The receptor comes from a woman in her forties or fifties with glioma. Sequencing used PBMCs, obtained from a glioma patient whose treatment included an IDH1 peptide vaccine.

The CDR3 sequence: CASTASYGYTF. The CDR3 nucleotides are TGTGCCAGTACAGCCTCCTATGGCTACACCTTC. The chain uses TRBV2 and TRBJ1-2, with D unresolved. The V gene lost 9 bases and the J gene lost 4 bases, with 9 bases spanning the gap. The CDR3 runs to 11 residues. CDR1 is SNHLY and CDR2 is FYNNEI in the germline V gene.